One sample yielded the 6 T cell receptor beta chains listed below, sequenced in a study of blood T cell repertoires in COVID-19. The protocol was immunoSEQ multiplex PCR, while the TCRdb copy is restricted to in-frame clones and leaves out a portion. The sample has about 75,000 clones, 79% seen once; the top ten hold 5% to 6%. Sequenced material: peripheral blood. Receptor source: a woman of 80 years or more with active or convalescent COVID-19.

This chain uses TRBV11-1 with TRBJ2-4; no firm D call. This CDR3 has 14 residues. Between the trimmed V and J ends, which lost 1 base and 7 bases, there was a span of 11 bases. Germline CDR1 reads SGHAT; CDR2 reads FQDESV (reference sequence). CDR3 residues: CASSLVAGVNIQYF. CDR3 in DNA: TGTGCCAGCAGCTTAGTTGCAGGCGTGAACATTCAGTACTTC. Full variable domain (remainder filled in from reference TRBV11-1 and TRBJ2-4): EAEVAQSPRYKITEKSQAVAFWCDPISGHATLYWYRQILGQGPELLVQFQDESVVDDSQLPKDRFSAERLKGVDSTLKIQPAELGDSAMYLCASSLVAGVNIQYFGAGTRLSVL.

This clone was recorded once. The V gene is TRBV4-3, the J gene TRBJ1-6; 7 bases align to TRBD1. The CDR3 covers 15 residues. Losses at the gene ends were 5 bases for V and 8 bases for J; bases not matched to a gene: 9. Germline V gene sequence: CDR1 LGHNA, CDR2 YSLEER. The CDR3 coding sequence is TGCGCCAGCAGCACTGACAGGGCCCCTCATTCACCCCTCCACTTT. Its protein is CASSTDRAPHSPLHF.

The chain uses TRBV21-1 and TRBJ2-5; the DNA was not used to check the table's D call, TRBD1. TRBV21-1 is noted as a pseudogene. There are 13 residues in the CDR3. CDR3 in DNA: TGTGCCAGCACAACAGGGCCCCAAGAGACCCAGTACTTC. It codes for CASTTGPQETQYF.

The chain combines TRBV4-3 with TRBJ1-1, with D possibly matching TRBD1 (6 bases). This CDR3 is built from 15 residues. CDR1 is LGHNA and CDR2 is YSLEER in the germline V gene. V shed 3 bases and J shed 3 bases, with 14 bases lying between them. The chain's CDR3 is CASSQGHGRDTEAFF. CDR3 coding DNA: TGCGCCAGCAGCCAGGGACACGGACGGGACACTGAAGCTTTCTTT.

A single count supports this clone. This chain uses TRBV19 with TRBJ2-7; 7 bases agree with TRBD2. Per the germline V gene, CDR1 is LNHDA and CDR2 is SQIVND (reference sequence). The CDR3 has 14 amino acids. The junction had 4 bases not matched to a gene; V was cut back by 3 bases and J by 2 bases. In nucleotides, the CDR3 is TGTGCCAGTAGTATTGAGGGAGGGCCCTACGAGCAGTACTTC. It specifies CASSIEGGPYEQYF.

The gene calls are TRBV27 and TRBJ1-1, with 10 bases that match TRBD1. Germline V gene lookup returns CDR1 MNHEY and CDR2 SMNVEV (reference sequence). This CDR3 comprises 16 residues. V was clipped by 7 bases and J by 2 bases; unmatched bases: 10. CDR3 in DNA: TGTGCCAGCAACAAATGGGGGACAGGGGTCAACACTGAAGCTTTCTTT. Translating gives CASNKWGTGVNTEAFF.